The 26 T cell receptor beta chains listed next were all sequenced from one sample in a study of T cells in women clearing cervical HPV infection. The table came from immunoSEQ multiplex PCR; TCRdb's copy has only in-frame clones and leaves some out. This repertoire comprises tens of thousands of clones; its ten largest clones make up approximately 1.2%. Sequenced material: blood buffy coat. All receptors derive from a woman aged 18 to 69 with a cervical HPV16 infection that either progressed to CIN3+ or cleared (not recorded which).

Turning to this clone: The CDR3 end lies 3 residues beyond the end of the read and is filled in from the germline J gene. This sequence joins TRBV7-6 and TRBJ2-1; 8 bases are shared with TRBD2. Germline V lookup: CDR1 SGHVS, CDR2 FNYEAQ. The V segment lost 3 bases and the J segment 8 bases; nucleotides outside the gene matches: 6. There are 14 residues in the CDR3. CDR3 amino acids: CASSLWTSLDEQFF. CDR3 DNA, as far as it was read: TGTGCCAGCAGCTTGTGGACTAGCTTAGATGAG.

To note about this clone: From the germline J gene comes the end of the CDR3, since the read stops 3 residues before it. V gene TRBV7-9 combines with J gene TRBJ2-1; TRBD1 matches 7 bases. The CDR3 length is 15 residues. Germline-derived CDR1 and CDR2 are SEHNR and FQNEAQ (reference sequence). The J segment lost 2 bases and the V segment lost 2 bases, leaving 3 bases of the junction unmatched. Incomplete CDR3 DNA: TGTGCCAGCAGCTTAACAGGGGTGGCCTACAATGAG. Protein product: CASSLTGVAYNE. The CDR3, in full, reads CASSLTGVAYNEQFF.

A remark on this clone: The read is 3 residues too short to cover the CDR3 end, so that end is filled in from the germline J gene. V is TRBV20-1 and J is TRBJ2-7, with D perhaps TRBD1 (5 bases). CDR3 length equals 12 residues. Trimming removed 6 bases at V and 2 bases at J, with 11 bases between. The germline CDR1 and CDR2 sequences are DFQATT and SNEGSKA (reference sequence). CDR3 sequence reads: CSAKEGAYEQYF. The sequenced CDR3 bases are TGCAGTGCCAAGGAAGGGGCCTACGAG.

The CDR3 sequence: CASSPGGTSGADTQYF. The part of the CDR3 DNA that was read is TGTGCCAGCAGTCCGGGGGGGACTAGCGGCGCAGATACG. V and J are TRBV28 and TRBJ2-3, with 11 bases fitting TRBD2. The read ends 3 residues before the CDR3 terminus; that terminus is restored from the germline J gene. J lost 4 bases, V lost 5 bases, and 8 bases had no gene match. The germline CDR1 and CDR2 sequences are MDHEN and SYDVKM. The CDR3 covers 16 residues.

In regard to this clone: The CDR3 extends 3 residues past the end of the read, so its final part is completed from the germline J gene. The J gene is TRBJ2-2, the V gene TRBV29-1, with D unresolved. This CDR3 is built from 13 residues. Per the germline V gene, CDR1 is SQVTM and CDR2 is ANQGSEA. The part of the CDR3 DNA that was read is TGCAGCGTTGAGGAGACGGCGGATTCACCG. Amino acids: CSVEETADSP. The entire CDR3 protein is CSVEETADSPLFF.

Of note for this clone: The read is 3 residues too short to cover the CDR3 end, so that end is filled in from the germline J gene. J is TRBJ2-1 and V is TRBV5-4; D is perhaps TRBD1 (6 bases). The ends were cut back, 6 bases at V and 7 bases at J, with 14 bases in the middle. This CDR3 has 13 amino acids. In germline, CDR1 is SGHNT, CDR2 YYREEE (reference sequence). Incomplete CDR3 DNA: TGTGCCAGCACCGGGACACTGGGGAATGAG. This codes for CASTGTLGNE. The whole CDR3 protein is CASTGTLGNEQFF.

Concerning this clone itself: The read terminates 3 residues ahead of where the CDR3 ends, so the germline J gene completes it. This chain connects TRBV5-6 to TRBJ2-2; D is perhaps TRBD1 (6 bases). Germline CDR1 SGHDT, CDR2 YYEEEE. Trimming shortened V by 0 bases and J by 6 bases, and 12 bases separated the two germline ends. This CDR3 spans 15 amino acids. This chain's CDR3 is CASSLVQGIAGELFF. The part of the CDR3 DNA that was read is TGTGCCAGCAGCTTGGTTCAGGGGATAGCCGGGGAG. The full variable domain, completed using reference TRBV5-6 and TRBJ2-2, is DAGVTQSPTHLIKTRGQQVTLRCSPKSGHDTVSWYQQALGQGPQFIFQYYEEEERQRGNFPDRFSGHQFPNYSSELNVNALLLGDSALYLCASSLVQGIAGELFFGEGSRLTVL.

A note on this clone: The CDR3 is cut off 3 residues early in the read; its end comes from the germline J gene. The V and J genes are TRBV7-6 and TRBJ2-2; 8 bases line up with TRBD2. V lost 1 base, J lost 2 bases, and 3 bases stayed unmatched. Germline CDR1 and CDR2: SGHVS and FNYEAQ. The CDR3 consists of 16 residues. CDR3 loop: CASSLGSGVNTGELFF. CDR3 bases read: TGTGCCAGCAGCTTAGGTAGCGGGGTCAACACCGGGGAG.

On this clone: The read comes to an end 3 residues before the CDR3 does, leaving the germline J gene to fill in the end. This sequence joins TRBV5-1 and TRBJ1-4; the D gene is possibly TRBD1 (6 bases). Germline V lookup: CDR1 SGHRS, CDR2 YFSETQ. The V and J ends lost 4 bases and 7 bases respectively, with 23 bases between them. The CDR3 consists of 17 residues. The covered CDR3 bases are TGCGCCAGCAGCCCCGAGACCCGGACAGACGTTGGTGAAAAA. Translating it yields CASSPETRTDVGEK. The whole CDR3 sequence reads CASSPETRTDVGEKLFF.

Comments on this clone: The missing CDR3 end, 3 residues past where the read stops, is filled in from the germline J gene. The sample contains more than one DNA sequence encoding this CDR3. The genes are TRBV18 and TRBJ1-1; a possible D gene is TRBD1 (6 bases). The CDR3 runs 13 residues. Germline loops: CDR1 KGHSH, CDR2 LQKENI. V was trimmed by 3 bases and J by 1 base, leaving 6 bases between them. The CDR3: CASSPGQNTEAFF. CDR3 bases read: TGTGCCAGCTCACCGGGACAGAACACTGAA.

Remarks on this clone: The read comes to an end 3 residues before the CDR3 does, leaving the germline J gene to fill in the end. V is TRBV30 and J is TRBJ2-4, with TRBD2 matching 9 bases. The germline gives CDR1 GTSNPN, CDR2 SVGIG (reference sequence). The length of the CDR3 is 17 residues. V dropped 1 base and J dropped 2; count of bases not matched to a gene: 9. The sequenced part of the CDR3 DNA is TGTGCCTGGAGTGGCGTTAGCGGGAGAATTTCCAAAAACATT. As protein: CAWSGVSGRISKNI. The whole CDR3 protein reads CAWSGVSGRISKNIQYF.

Regarding this clone: Read sequence stops 3 residues before the CDR3 end, and the germline J gene provides the missing end. The J gene is TRBJ2-2, the V gene TRBV11-3; 7 nucleotides line up with TRBD2. Germline V gives CDR1 SGHNT, CDR2 YENEEA. V was pared by 1 base and J by 4 bases, with 3 bases of the junction left unmatched. There are 15 residues in the CDR3. The CDR3 loop reads CASSLVAGVTGELFF. CDR3 DNA, as far as it was read: TGTGCCAGCAGCTTAGTGGCGGGAGTCACCGGGGAG.

A remark on this clone: Read sequence stops 3 residues before the CDR3 end, and the germline J gene provides the missing end. V usage is TRBV19 and J usage is TRBJ1-4, with 9 positions matching TRBD1. The CDR3 has 12 amino acids. Looked up from germline, CDR1 is LNHDA and CDR2 is SQIVND (reference sequence). CDR3 DNA, as far as it was read: TGTGCCAGTAGTATGCAGGACAGGGGA. It translates to CASSMQDRG. In full, the CDR3 is CASSMQDRGLFF.

With regard to this clone: The sequenced fragment ends 3 residues before the CDR3 boundary, so the rest is inferred from the germline J gene. The genes are TRBV9 and TRBJ2-4; D might be TRBD1 (5 bases). CDR1 is SGDLS, CDR2 YYNGEE, per germline. Between the trimmed V and J ends, which lost 0 bases and 6 bases, there was a span of 7 bases. The CDR3 loop spans 13 amino acids. The covered CDR3 bases are TGTGCCAGCAGCGTAGATAGGGGAAACATT. This gives the protein CASSVDRGNI. The whole CDR3 reads CASSVDRGNIQYF.

A remark on this clone: The CDR3 goes on 3 residues after the read ends, and that part is filled in from the germline J gene. The chain employs TRBV6-2 or TRBV6-3 and TRBJ2-7; the match to TRBD2 covers 13 bases. The V and J ends lost 5 bases and 3 bases, in that order; junction bases with no gene match: 7. This CDR3 spans 16 amino acids. Germline CDR1 is MNHEY and CDR2 is SVGEGT. The part of the CDR3 DNA that was read is TGTGCCAGCAGTACCCCACTAGCGGGAGGGATCTACGAG. It yields the protein CASSTPLAGGIYE. The whole CDR3 is CASSTPLAGGIYEQYF.

A note on this clone: Sequencing ends 3 residues short of the CDR3 end; the germline J gene provides the rest. V is TRBV14 and J is TRBJ2-7; 7 nucleotides agree with TRBD2. CDR3 size: 16 residues. V trimming: 2 bases; J trimming: 1 base; junction bases outside the gene matches: 8. CDR1 and CDR2 (germline): SGHDN, FVKESK. Here the CDR3 reads CASSQLRGSKSYEQYF. CDR3 DNA (partial): TGTGCCAGCAGCCAACTTCGCGGGAGCAAGTCCTACGAG.

Details on this clone: The read finishes 3 residues shy of the CDR3 end, and the germline J gene is used to complete it. The rearrangement uses TRBV20-1 and TRBJ1-2; D is unresolved. V dropped 6 bases and J dropped 2 bases, with 16 bases sitting between them. Germline V gives CDR1 DFQATT, CDR2 SNEGSKA (reference sequence). The CDR3 is 14 residues long. The CDR3: CSAIRGGGNYGYTF. The sequenced part of the CDR3 DNA is TGCAGTGCCATACGGGGAGGTGGGAACTATGGC.

As for this clone: Coverage ceases 3 residues before the CDR3 finishes, and the germline J gene fills in the end. The chain joins TRBV2 to TRBJ2-7; D possibly corresponds to TRBD1 (6 bases). The V gene lost 4 bases and the J gene lost 4 bases, with 11 bases spanning the gap. The CDR3 contains 13 residues. Germline CDR1 SNHLY, CDR2 FYNNEI. Partial CDR3 DNA: TGTGCCAGCAGTGTAGGGGGAGATTACGAG. Translation: CASSVGGDYE. The full CDR3 is CASSVGGDYEQYF.

This chain's CDR3 is CSASDRGFGNEQFF. The CDR3 bases that were read are TGCAGCGCCTCGGACAGGGGTTTTGGCAATGAG. The chain employs TRBV29-1 and TRBJ2-1, with 9 bases fitting TRBD1. The read ends 3 residues shy of where the CDR3 ends; the end is completed using the germline J gene. V lost 7 bases and J lost 6; bases outside the gene matches: 10. Per germline, CDR1 SQVTM and CDR2 ANQGSEA. This CDR3 region has 14 residues.

About this clone: Read data end 3 residues before the CDR3 end; the end is taken from the germline J gene. This chain links TRBV7-2 with TRBJ2-5; 8 bases are shared with TRBD2. V shed 6 bases, J shed 7 bases, and the junction held 10 bases outside the gene matches. Germline values: CDR1 SGHTA, CDR2 FQGNSA. The CDR3 sequence is 14 residues long. The DNA read from the CDR3 is TGTGCCAGCAGGTCCCCGGGGGGGTTCGGGACC. This translates into CASRSPGGFGT. The complete CDR3 reads CASRSPGGFGTQYF.

Note on this clone: The sequence runs out 3 residues before the end of the CDR3; the remainder is reconstructed from the germline J gene. The gene calls are TRBV7-9 and TRBJ1-2; TRBD1 agrees at 10 bases. This CDR3 has 14 residues. Trimming cost V 5 bases and J 4 bases; bases outside gene matches: 4. CDR1 is SEHNR and CDR2 is FQNEAQ in the germline V gene (reference sequence). Incomplete CDR3 DNA: TGTGCCAGCAGCCCGGGACAGGGGATCTATGGC. Protein sequence: CASSPGQGIYG. The whole CDR3 sequence reads CASSPGQGIYGYTF.

Turning to this clone: The CDR3 end falls 3 residues outside the read, so it is completed with the germline J gene. The genes are TRBV19 and TRBJ2-1, with D tentatively TRBD1 (5 bases). CDR1 and CDR2 from the germline V gene are LNHDA and SQIVND (reference sequence). The CDR3 consists of 14 residues. The V end lost 9 bases, the J end lost 6 bases, and 18 bases lay between the germline ends. CDR3 in amino acids: CASSYKGPVNEQFF. The part of the CDR3 DNA that was read is TGTGCCAGCAGTTACAAGGGGCCTGTCAATGAG.

A word on this clone: The CDR3 end lies 3 residues beyond the end of the read and is filled in from the germline J gene. The chain employs TRBV6-1 and TRBJ2-3; no reliable D call. CDR3 length equals 14 residues. Germline loops: CDR1 MNHNS, CDR2 SASEGT. Trimming took off 3 bases at V and 6 bases at J, with 13 bases between the two ends. CDR3 amino acids: CASSDLQGPDTQYF. CDR3 DNA, as far as it was read: TGTGCCAGCAGTGACCTACAAGGGCCGGATACG.

As to this clone: Read coverage stops 3 residues before the CDR3 terminus; the germline J gene supplies the remainder. The chain carries TRBV2 and TRBJ1-2, with D perhaps matching TRBD1 (6 bases). The length of the CDR3 is 18 residues. CDR1 is SNHLY, CDR2 FYNNEI, per germline. The CDR3 loop reads CASSALGLAGVGGGDYTF. CDR3 DNA (partial): TGTGCCAGCAGTGCCCTAGGACTAGCGGGGGTTGGCGGGGGCGAC. Full variable domain (remainder filled in from reference TRBV2 and TRBJ1-2): EPEVTQTPSHQVTQMGQEVILRCVPISNHLYFYWYRQILGQKVEFLVSFYNNEISEKSEIFDDQFSVERPDGSNFTLKIRSTKLEDSAMYFCASSALGLAGVGGGDYTFGSGTRLTVV.

Note on this clone: With the read ending 3 residues before the CDR3 end, the germline J gene is used to fill in that end. The chain employs TRBV30 and TRBJ1-4; D is possibly TRBD1 (5 bases). The germline gives CDR1 GTSNPN, CDR2 SVGIG (reference sequence). V was pared by 2 bases and J by 8 bases, with 15 bases between. The CDR3 totals 14 residues. The chain's CDR3 is CAWSNNWGGEKLFF. CDR3 DNA (partial): TGTGCCTGGAGTAATAACTGGGGGGGGGAAAAA.

On this clone: Read data end 3 residues before the CDR3 end; the end is taken from the germline J gene. This chain joins TRBV7-2 and TRBJ1-2; no reliable D call. Looked up from germline, CDR1 is SGHTA and CDR2 is FQGNSA. CDR3 length: 15 residues. The part of the CDR3 DNA that was read is TGTGCCAGCAGCCGAGCGGGAGCTGGCACAGATACC. It translates to CASSRAGAGTDT. The full CDR3 protein is CASSRAGAGTDTYTF.